The clone carrying this T cell receptor beta chain was seen a single time. A much larger clone sits a single nucleotide away, making a read error possible. The sample comes from a study of regulatory T cells in long-lasting Graves disease. Time point in this sample: newly diagnosed GD, antithyroid drugs for less than 3 months. Scientists built the TCR library using RNA that was extracted from PBMCs. This CDR3 has 14 amino acids. Germline loops: CDR1 MNHEY, CDR2 SVGAGI. Researchers made TCR beta libraries by using iRepertoire HTBI primers and running Arm-PCR on CDR3 regions. TCRdb re-called the multiplex PCR reads with MiXCR, one entry per CDR3 protein. The sample records about 430,000 distinct CDR3 sequences, roughly 15% being singletons. These same data were also listed under a study on T cells in Graves' hyperthyroidism and ophthalmopathy.

Material: peripheral blood mononuclear cells (PBMCs), obtained at new diagnosis, from a patient treated with antithyroid drugs. The receptor was isolated from a woman in her forties with Graves disease. The gene calls are TRBV6-5 and TRBJ1-2; D is perhaps TRBD1 (6 bases). As DNA, the CDR3 is TGTGCCGGCAGTTCCTTCGAGGGGGACTATGGCTACACCTTC. Residues: CAGSSFEGDYGYTF.